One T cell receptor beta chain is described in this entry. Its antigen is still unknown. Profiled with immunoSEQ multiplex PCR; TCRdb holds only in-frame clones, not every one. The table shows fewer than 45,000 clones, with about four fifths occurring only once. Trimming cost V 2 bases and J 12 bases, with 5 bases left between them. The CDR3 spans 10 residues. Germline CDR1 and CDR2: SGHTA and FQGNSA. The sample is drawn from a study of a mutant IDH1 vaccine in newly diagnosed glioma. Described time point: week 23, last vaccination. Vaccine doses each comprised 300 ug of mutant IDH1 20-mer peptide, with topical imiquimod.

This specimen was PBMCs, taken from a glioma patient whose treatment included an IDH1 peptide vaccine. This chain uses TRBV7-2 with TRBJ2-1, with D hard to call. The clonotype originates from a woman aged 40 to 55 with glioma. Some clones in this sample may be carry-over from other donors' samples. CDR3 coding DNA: TGTGCCAGCAGCTTAACCTCGCAGTTCTTC. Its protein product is CASSLTSQFF.